The present TCR beta chain was sequenced within a study of blood T cells in healthy people across ages. Study-level information: Template switching caught about one barcoded beta molecule for each two T cells.

PCR was performed a second time for roughly 7 to 11 cycles using a sample-barcoded 5' primer and a J-beta primer mix. CDR3-containing paired-end reads numbering at least 2.5 million came from each sample. TCRdb reprocessed the 5' RACE reads via MiXCR and lists one record per CDR3 protein. The table shows roughly 550,000 distinct CDR3 sequences, with approximately 25% occurring only once. This same sample was also taken into another study, of T cells of mothers and their children. This second report adds: Among related mother-child pairs, overlap was slightly higher than in unrelated pairs, though not significantly.

Sequencing was done on a sample of blood. The source of this sequence is a boy younger than 18 in good health.

CDR3 nucleotides: TGTGCCAGTAGGGAGGAAGTTGTAGATGGGGAAAATGAGCAGTTCTTC. It encodes CASREEVVDGENEQFF. This chain links TRBV19 with TRBJ2-1; D is possibly TRBD2 (5 bases). Germline values: CDR1 LNHDA, CDR2 SQIVND (reference sequence). V lost 6 bases, J lost 7 bases, and 22 bases lay in between. The CDR3 spans 16 residues.